This passage covers 11 T cell receptor beta chains from one sample sequenced in a study of T-cell memory formation after mild COVID-19. TCRdb reanalysed the 5' RACE reads using MiXCR and keeps one entry per CDR3 protein. The sample yields approximately 290,000 distinct CDR3 sequences, around 19% seen once. The specimen was PBMCs or a T cell subset sorted from them (not recorded which). These receptors all stem from a man younger than 35 who had mild COVID-19 (a few samples of this study predate the infection). Cell type and time point are not known.

The rearrangement links TRBV6-5 to TRBJ2-5; D might be TRBD2 (6 bases). This CDR3 is built from 15 residues. V lost 0 bases and J 5 bases, leaving 13 bases between the germline ends. Germline CDR1 reads MNHEY; CDR2 reads SVGAGI. In nucleotides, the CDR3 is TGTGCCAGCAGTTACTCGTACGGGGGAGCGGAGACCCAGTACTTC. Translating it yields CASSYSYGGAETQYF.

This chain joins TRBV5-1 and TRBJ1-1; D may be TRBD1 (5 bases). Between the trimmed V and J ends, which lost 4 bases and 2 bases, there was a span of 12 bases. Germline V CDR1 and CDR2: SGHRS, YFSETQ. The CDR3 is made up of 14 amino acids. The CDR3 reads CASSDRQHNTEAFF. CDR3 coding DNA: TGCGCCAGCAGCGACAGACAGCACAACACTGAAGCTTTCTTT.

This chain connects TRBV7-6 to TRBJ1-5; no definite D call. Trimming stripped 3 bases from V and 5 bases from J, with 17 bases between. Germline V lookup: CDR1 SGHVS, CDR2 FNYEAQ. The length of the CDR3 is 16 residues. CDR3 in amino acids: CASSFLKVCHYQPQHF. CDR3 nucleotides: TGTGCCAGCAGCTTTTTGAAAGTCTGTCATTATCAGCCCCAGCATTTT.

This clonotype was found a few times. Here the CDR3 DNA reads TGTGCCAGCAGCTTAGAGACAGGGGTCGGGCAGTTCTTC. Translated, it gives CASSLETGVGQFF. This chain uses TRBV7-2 with TRBJ2-1; 8 nucleotides agree with TRBD1. The J segment lost 12 bases and the V segment lost 1 base, leaving 5 bases of the junction unmatched. Germline values: CDR1 SGHTA, CDR2 FQGNSA. The CDR3 is 13 residues long.

The chain links TRBV4-2 to TRBJ2-1; D is unresolved. V was trimmed by 4 bases and J by 0 bases, leaving 16 bases between them. CDR3 length: 17 amino acids. Per the germline V gene, CDR1 is LGHNA and CDR2 is YNFKEQ. The DNA of the CDR3 is TGTGCCAGCAGCCCCAGGAACTTACTGAGCTCCTACAATGAGCAGTTCTTC. This codes for CASSPRNLLSSYNEQFF.

This clonotype was observed a handful of times. V usage is TRBV4-1 and J usage is TRBJ1-1, with 8 bases aligning to TRBD1. The germline CDR1 and CDR2 sequences are MGHRA and YSYEKL. J was trimmed by 3 bases and V by 3 bases; bases with no gene match: 6. The CDR3 extends over 15 amino acids. The CDR3 nucleotides are TGCGCCAGCAGCCATCGAACAGGGGGGGACACTGAAGCTTTCTTT. Translated: CASSHRTGGDTEAFF.

This chain links TRBV6-5 with TRBJ2-7; unclear D gene. Per germline, CDR1 MNHEY and CDR2 SVGAGI. The CDR3 consists of 13 residues. V was shortened by 5 bases and J by 2 bases, with 10 bases between the two germline ends. The CDR3 here is CASSRSGAYEQYV. CDR3 bases: TGTGCCAGCAGTCGCTCTGGAGCCTACGAGCAGTACGTC.

V usage is TRBV2 and J usage is TRBJ2-7; no clear D gene. The CDR3 runs 13 residues. V dropped 8 bases and J dropped 3 bases, with 14 bases sitting between them. Germline CDR1 reads SNHLY; CDR2 reads FYNNEI. The CDR3 sequence: CASAPDLNYEQYF. CDR3 DNA: TGTGCCAGCGCGCCGGACCTGAACTACGAGCAGTACTTC.

This sequence joins TRBV6-2 or TRBV6-3 and TRBJ2-5; D possibly corresponds to TRBD2 (5 bases). The germline gives CDR1 MNHEY, CDR2 SVGEGT. V shed 6 bases and J shed 3 bases, with 11 bases lying between them. The CDR3 has 13 amino acids. CDR3 amino acids: CASRPDGEETQYF. Written as DNA, the CDR3 is TGTGCCAGCAGACCAGACGGGGAAGAGACCCAGTACTTC.

The chain links TRBV7-2 to TRBJ1-1; D is unresolved. Trimming removed 0 bases from V and 11 bases from J, with 22 bases in between. Germline CDR1 is SGHTA and CDR2 is FQGNSA. CDR3 length equals 16 residues. The CDR3 here is CASSLAVNLDSGGAFF. The CDR3 coding sequence is TGTGCCAGCAGCTTAGCGGTTAATCTTGATTCGGGTGGTGCTTTCTTT.

J is TRBJ1-2 and V is TRBV6-5; tentatively, D is TRBD1 (6 bases). V gave up 0 bases and J gave up 5 bases, with 25 bases separating them. CDR3 size: 19 residues. Germline CDR1 and CDR2: MNHEY and SVGAGI. CDR3 coding DNA: TGTGCCAGCAGTTACTCGTCCTCCGGGAGCGGGGGCGCGAGTTATGGCTACACCTTC. This encodes CASSYSSSGSGGASYGYTF.